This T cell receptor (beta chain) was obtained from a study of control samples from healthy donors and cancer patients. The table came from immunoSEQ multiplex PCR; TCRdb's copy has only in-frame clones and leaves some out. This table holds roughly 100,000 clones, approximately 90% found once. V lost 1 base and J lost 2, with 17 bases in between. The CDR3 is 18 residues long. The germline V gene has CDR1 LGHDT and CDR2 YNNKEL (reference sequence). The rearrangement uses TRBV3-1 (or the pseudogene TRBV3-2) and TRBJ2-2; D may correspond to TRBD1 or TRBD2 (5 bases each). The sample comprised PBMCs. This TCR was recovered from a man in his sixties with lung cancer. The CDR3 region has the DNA TGTGCCAGCAGCCAAGGATGGTTTGGGACGGAAAACACCGGGGAGCTGTTTTTT. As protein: CASSQGWFGTENTGELFF.